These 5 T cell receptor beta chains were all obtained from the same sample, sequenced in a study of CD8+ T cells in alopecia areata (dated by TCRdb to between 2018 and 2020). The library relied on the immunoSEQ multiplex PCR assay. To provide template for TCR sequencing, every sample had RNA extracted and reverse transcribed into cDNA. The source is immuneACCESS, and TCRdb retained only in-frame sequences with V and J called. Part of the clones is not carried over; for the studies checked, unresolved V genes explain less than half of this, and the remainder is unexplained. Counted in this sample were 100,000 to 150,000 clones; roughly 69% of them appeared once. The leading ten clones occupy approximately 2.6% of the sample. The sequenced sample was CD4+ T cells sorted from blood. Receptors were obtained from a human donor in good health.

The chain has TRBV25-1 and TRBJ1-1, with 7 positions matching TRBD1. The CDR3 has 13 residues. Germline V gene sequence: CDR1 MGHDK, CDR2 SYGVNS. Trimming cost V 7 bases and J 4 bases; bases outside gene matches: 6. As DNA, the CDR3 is TGTGCCAGCACCCCCCAGGGGGTCACTGAAGCTTTCTTT. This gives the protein CASTPQGVTEAFF.

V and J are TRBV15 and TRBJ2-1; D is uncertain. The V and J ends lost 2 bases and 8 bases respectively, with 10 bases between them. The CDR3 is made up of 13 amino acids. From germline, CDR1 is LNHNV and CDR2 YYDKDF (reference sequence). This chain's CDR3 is CATSRSLVDEQFF. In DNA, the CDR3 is TGTGCCACCAGCAGATCTTTGGTCGATGAGCAGTTCTTC.

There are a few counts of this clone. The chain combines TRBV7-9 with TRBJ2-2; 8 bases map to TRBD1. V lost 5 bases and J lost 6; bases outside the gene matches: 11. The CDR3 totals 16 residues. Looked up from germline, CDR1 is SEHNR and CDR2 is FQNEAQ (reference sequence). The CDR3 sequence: CASSLDKDRAAGELFF. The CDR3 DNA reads TGTGCCAGCAGCCTTGATAAGGACAGGGCGGCCGGGGAGCTGTTTTTT.

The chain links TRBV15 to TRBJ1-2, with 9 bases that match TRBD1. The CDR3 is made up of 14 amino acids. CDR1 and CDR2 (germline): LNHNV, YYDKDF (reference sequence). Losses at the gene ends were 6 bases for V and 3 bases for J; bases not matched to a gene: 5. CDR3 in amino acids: CATRSTGGYYGYTF. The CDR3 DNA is TGTGCCACCAGAAGCACAGGGGGCTACTATGGCTACACCTTC.

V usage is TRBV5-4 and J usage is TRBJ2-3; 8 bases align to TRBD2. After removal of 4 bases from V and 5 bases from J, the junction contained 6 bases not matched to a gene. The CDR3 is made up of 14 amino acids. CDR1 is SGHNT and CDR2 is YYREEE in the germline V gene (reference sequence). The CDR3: CASSPGGAGDTQYF. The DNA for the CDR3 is TGTGCCAGCAGCCCCGGGGGGGCGGGAGATACGCAGTATTTT.